This T cell receptor beta chain is drawn from a study of T cells in Graves' hyperthyroidism and ophthalmopathy. In the study overall: Peripheral blood was secured at the point of initial diagnosis, before any treatment.

The CDR3 spans 15 residues. Germline CDR1 and CDR2: SSHAT and FNYEAQ (reference sequence). Comments on this clonotype: Relative to the germline gene, one junction end is altered; a read error may explain this.

Patients were excluded for uncontrolled infection, other autoimmune disease, pregnancy or lactation. Amplification yielded TCR beta CDR3 regions, with RNA transcripts as the source. Using the HTBI primer set, a first-round RT-PCR was run on the TCR CDR3. Each CDR3 protein gets one entry after TCRdb re-called the multiplex PCR reads with MiXCR. Found here are 500,000 or so distinct CDR3 sequences, approximately 17% of them singletons; the top ten hold roughly a sixth. Sequenced material: blood. The chain is built from TRBV7-7 and TRBJ2-5; D possibly corresponds to TRBD2 (6 bases). This sequence originates from a young woman with Graves' ophthalmopathy. In nucleotides, the CDR3 is TGTGCTAGCAGCCCAGAAGTGGAGGGGCTGGAGACCCAGTACTTC. Encoded protein: CASSPEVEGLETQYF. The full variable domain, completed using reference TRBV7-7 and TRBJ2-5, is GAGVSQSPRYKVTKRGQDVTLRCDPISSHATLYWYQQALGQGPEFLTYFNYEAQPDKSGLPSDRFSAERPEGSISTLTIQRTEQRDSAMYRCASSPEVEGLETQYFGPGTRLLVL.